A single sample gave rise to the 23 T cell receptor beta chains below, sequenced in a study of Ad26.COV2.S vaccination and SARS-CoV-2 variants. Treatment of the sample: around 19 received Ad26.COV2.S at low or high dose, single or two shots; about 5 received placebo; per-sample allocation not given. Day 63 after the first injection of vaccine or placebo was the sampling time. The method was immunoSEQ multiplex PCR; TCRdb's version includes in-frame clones alone and lacks a portion of them. The sample gives 330,000 or so clones, roughly 90% of which show up once; about 5% is in the top ten. The sample was peripheral blood, taken in a trial of Ad26.COV2.S vaccine versus placebo. Receptors were obtained from a person aged 18-65 years who received the Ad26.COV2.S COVID-19 vaccine or a placebo.

This sequence joins TRBV19 and TRBJ1-2; TRBD1 agrees at 7 bases. This CDR3 has 15 residues. Germline CDR1 is LNHDA and CDR2 is SQIVND (reference sequence). Trimming cost V 7 bases and J 4 bases; bases outside gene matches: 12. The CDR3 nucleotides are TGTGCCAGTACCACCGATCAGGGGGATAGCTATGGCTACACCTTC. It encodes CASTTDQGDSYGYTF. The entire variable domain, with the rest obtained from reference TRBV19 and TRBJ1-2, is as follows: DGGITQSPKYLFRKEGQNVTLSCEQNLNHDAMYWYRQDPGQGLRLIYYSQIVNDFQKGDIAEGYSVSREKKESFPLTVTSAQKNPTAFYLCASTTDQGDSYGYTFGSGTRLTVV.

V usage is TRBV6-5 and J usage is TRBJ1-1; the D is unclear. Looked up from germline, CDR1 is MNHEY and CDR2 is SVGAGI. The ends were cut back, 0 bases at V and 1 base at J, with 12 bases in the middle. The CDR3 runs to 16 residues. The CDR3 nucleotides are TGTGCCAGCAGTTACTCCGTCGGAGCGGGGAACACTGAAGCTTTCTTT. Its protein product is CASSYSVGAGNTEAFF.

V gene TRBV18 combines with J gene TRBJ2-7, with 9 bases that match TRBD1. Germline assignment: CDR1 KGHSH and CDR2 LQKENI. V lost 4 bases, J lost 13 bases, and 14 bases stayed unmatched. CDR3 length: 14 residues. The CDR3 region is CASSQTFTGTGFYF. The DNA for the CDR3 is TGTGCCAGCTCACAGACATTCACCGGGACAGGGTTCTACTTC.

V is TRBV30 and J is TRBJ2-1, with TRBD2 matching 7 bases. Trimming removed 8 bases from V and 1 base from J; junction bases left unmatched: 14. The length of the CDR3 is 16 residues. The germline CDR1 and CDR2 sequences are GTSNPN and SVGIG (reference sequence). CDR3 nucleotide sequence: TGTGCCACCCCCCGGGCTAGCGGCCCTTCCTACAATGAGCAGTTCTTC. Protein sequence: CATPRASGPSYNEQFF. The complete variable domain, with remaining parts taken from reference TRBV30 and TRBJ2-1, reads SQTIHQWPATLVQPVGSPLSLECTVEGTSNPNLYWYRQAAGRGLQLLFYSVGIGQISSEVPQNLSASRPQDRQFILSSKKLLLSDSGFYLCATPRASGPSYNEQFFGPGTRLTVL.

The chain links TRBV7-2 to TRBJ2-3; TRBD2 matches at 9 bases. The CDR3 has 14 amino acids. V lost 3 bases, J lost 6 bases, and 4 bases stayed unmatched. Germline V gene lookup returns CDR1 SGHTA and CDR2 FQGNSA. The CDR3 bases are TGTGCCAGCAGCTTGGGACTAGCATCCGATACGCAGTATTTT. Protein sequence: CASSLGLASDTQYF. The full variable domain, its missing parts supplied by reference TRBV7-2 and TRBJ2-3, is GAGVSQSPSNKVTEKGKDVELRCDPISGHTALYWYRQSLGQGLEFLIYFQGNSAPDKSGLPSDRFSAERTGGSVSTLTIQRTQQEDSAVYLCASSLGLASDTQYFGPGTRLTVL.

J is TRBJ1-1 and V is TRBV30, with 7 bases aligning to TRBD1. The J segment lost 5 bases and the V segment lost 4 bases, leaving 10 bases of the junction unmatched. Germline V CDR1 and CDR2: GTSNPN, SVGIG (reference sequence). The CDR3 totals 14 residues. CDR3 in amino acids: CAWNDRVFWTEAFF. The CDR3 nucleotides are TGTGCCTGGAACGACAGGGTCTTTTGGACTGAAGCTTTCTTT.

The chain is built from TRBV12-3 or TRBV12-4 and TRBJ2-1; 11 positions agree with TRBD1. After removal of 11 bases from V and 4 bases from J, the junction contained 4 bases not matched to a gene. The CDR3 is made up of 13 amino acids. Here the CDR3 DNA reads TGTGCCTCAGGGGACAGGGGGTACAATGAGCAGTTCTTC. Translating it yields CASGDRGYNEQFF.

The chain carries TRBV7-9 and TRBJ1-2; 8 bases are shared with TRBD1. V lost 5 bases and J lost 4; bases outside the gene matches: 6. The CDR3 is made up of 14 amino acids. From germline, CDR1 is SEHNR and CDR2 FQNEAQ (reference sequence). The CDR3 loop is CASSPGTGIYGYTF. The CDR3 DNA reads as TGTGCCAGCAGCCCGGGGACAGGCATCTATGGCTACACCTTC.

The rearrangement joins TRBV30 to TRBJ1-6, with D possibly TRBD1 on 6 matching bases. This CDR3 contains 17 residues. Between the trimmed V and J ends, which lost 4 bases and 6 bases, there was a span of 22 bases. Germline V CDR1 and CDR2: GTSNPN, SVGIG (reference sequence). The CDR3 DNA sequence: TGTGCCTGGAATGGGGTCGAGGGGGTCCTGGGTAATTCACCCCTCCACTTT. This sequence encodes CAWNGVEGVLGNSPLHF.

This rearrangement joins TRBV28 to TRBJ2-3, with D possibly matching TRBD2 (6 bases). The V gene's germline CDR1 is MDHEN and CDR2 SYDVKM. CDR3 size: 14 residues. The germline V and J ends were trimmed by 7 bases and 0 bases, with 11 bases remaining between them. CDR3 residues: CASILGTSTDTQYF. The CDR3 nucleotides read TGTGCCAGCATCCTCGGGACTAGCACAGATACGCAGTATTTT.

Concerning this clone itself: Different DNA sequences within this sample yield the same CDR3. J is TRBJ1-3 and V is TRBV9; D is unresolved. CDR3 length: 14 residues. CDR1 and CDR2 from the germline V gene are SGDLS and YYNGEE. V was cut by 0 bases and J by 1 base, with 5 bases left in between. The chain's CDR3 is CASSVGSSGNTIYF. CDR3 bases: TGTGCCAGCAGCGTAGGGTCGTCTGGAAACACCATATATTTT.

The V and J genes are TRBV5-4 and TRBJ1-2; D uncertain. The CDR3 spans 14 residues. Trimming cost V 4 bases and J 6 bases, with 16 bases left between them. The germline CDR1 and CDR2 sequences are SGHNT and YYREEE (reference sequence). The CDR3 loop is CASSPAGRTDGYTF. CDR3 DNA sequence: TGTGCCAGCAGCCCGGCGGGGAGGACGGATGGCTACACCTTC.

The rearrangement uses TRBV4-1 and TRBJ2-3; D gene unclear. Germline assignment: CDR1 MGHRA and CDR2 YSYEKL. This CDR3 is built from 13 residues. V was shortened by 3 bases and J by 5 bases, with 9 bases between the two germline ends. CDR3 region: CASSHDLGDTQYF. The CDR3 DNA reads as TGCGCCAGCAGCCACGACCTGGGAGATACGCAGTATTTT.

The chain recombines TRBV28 with TRBJ2-7; 8 nucleotides align to TRBD1. The CDR3 totals 13 residues. The J segment lost 1 base and the V segment lost 6 bases, leaving 2 bases of the junction unmatched. CDR1 MDHEN and CDR2 SYDVKM come from the germline V gene. CDR3 DNA sequence: TGTGCCAGCAGGGGACAGGCTTCCTACGAGCAGTACGTC. Amino acids: CASRGQASYEQYV.

This rearrangement joins TRBV7-2 to TRBJ2-3, with D unclear. CDR1 and CDR2 from the germline V gene are SGHTA and FQGNSA. Between the trimmed V and J ends, which lost 3 bases and 3 bases, there was a span of 10 bases. This CDR3 region has 14 residues. This CDR3 reads CASSFPGRTDTQYF. In DNA form, the CDR3 reads TGTGCCAGCAGCTTCCCCGGCAGGACAGATACGCAGTATTTT.

The chain combines TRBV6-5 with TRBJ2-2; D is unclear. The length of the CDR3 is 12 residues. Germline V gene data show CDR1 as MNHEY and CDR2 as SVGAGI. With 5 bases removed from V and 7 bases from J, the gap between germline ends came to 8 bases. The CDR3 region has the DNA TGTGCCAGCAGTCTGACGGGCGGGGAGCTGTTTTTT. Translated, it gives CASSLTGGELFF.

The V and J genes are TRBV28 and TRBJ1-2; no definite D call. The CDR3 spans 14 residues. The germline V gene has CDR1 MDHEN and CDR2 SYDVKM. Trimming pared 4 bases from V and 4 bases from J, leaving 13 bases between. The CDR3 DNA reads as TGTGCCAGCAGTTCCACCGGAATCGGCTATGGCTACACCTTC. It translates to CASSSTGIGYGYTF.

The chain is built from TRBV7-9 and TRBJ2-5, with D possibly being TRBD1 (6 bases). The CDR3 extends over 14 amino acids. Germline assignment: CDR1 SEHNR and CDR2 FQNEAQ (reference sequence). Trimming cost V 5 bases and J 2 bases, with 12 bases left between them. The CDR3 bases are TGTGCCAGCAGCCCGACAGGACCTCAAGAGACCCAGTACTTC. Protein sequence: CASSPTGPQETQYF.

In this sample, this clone turned up once. V gene TRBV24-1 combines with J gene TRBJ2-6, with 8 bases lining up with TRBD1. Germline V gene lookup returns CDR1 KGHDR and CDR2 SFDVKD. The CDR3 extends over 15 amino acids. The junction had 3 bases not matched to a gene; V was cut back by 7 bases and J by 2 bases. For the CDR3, the DNA is TGTGCCACCAGCCCAGGGGGCGCTGGGGCCAACGTCCTGACTTTC. It codes for CATSPGGAGANVLTF.

In DNA form, the CDR3 reads TGTGCCAGCAGCCGACAAACGCGGGGACTCTATGGCTACACCTTC. This sequence encodes CASSRQTRGLYGYTF. The chain recombines TRBV5-8 with TRBJ1-2, with a possible D match to TRBD1 (5 bases). V lost 4 bases, J lost 4 bases, and 17 bases lay in between. CDR1 SGHTS and CDR2 YDEGEE come from the germline V gene. The CDR3 totals 15 residues.

The V gene is TRBV5-6, the J gene TRBJ2-1, with 7 bases lining up with TRBD1. Losses at the gene ends were 2 bases for V and 7 bases for J; bases not matched to a gene: 9. The germline V gene has CDR1 SGHDT and CDR2 YYEEEE. The CDR3 has 15 amino acids. This chain's CDR3 is CASSFWATGRNEQFF. The CDR3 DNA sequence: TGTGCCAGCAGCTTTTGGGCGACAGGGCGGAATGAGCAGTTCTTC.

Worth noting for this clone: Other DNA sequences in the same sample also yield this CDR3. CDR3 in amino acids: CASSFDRATEAFF. The CDR3 DNA reads as TGTGCCAGTAGTTTCGACAGGGCAACTGAAGCTTTCTTT. The chain couples TRBV19 to TRBJ1-1; 7 nucleotides line up with TRBD1. CDR1 LNHDA and CDR2 SQIVND come from the germline V gene (reference sequence). After removal of 5 bases from V and 5 bases from J, the junction contained 5 bases not matched to a gene. The CDR3 is made up of 13 amino acids.

This chain connects TRBV19 to TRBJ2-5, with D possibly matching TRBD1 (5 bases). The germline V and J ends were trimmed by 2 bases and 0 bases, with 10 bases remaining between them. This CDR3 contains 15 residues. Germline CDR1 is LNHDA and CDR2 is SQIVND (reference sequence). CDR3 in amino acids: CASSISRAYQETQYF. In nucleotides, the CDR3 is TGTGCCAGTAGTATATCCAGGGCGTACCAAGAGACCCAGTACTTC. The full variable domain, its missing parts supplied by reference TRBV19 and TRBJ2-5, is DGGITQSPKYLFRKEGQNVTLSCEQNLNHDAMYWYRQDPGQGLRLIYYSQIVNDFQKGDIAEGYSVSREKKESFPLTVTSAQKNPTAFYLCASSISRAYQETQYFGPGTRLLVL.